The clone carrying this T cell receptor beta chain was observed a few times. What it recognizes is unknown. The hyperthyroidism patients had all been newly diagnosed, and their disease duration was under 2 months. Their ages ranged from 18 to 65 years. This specimen belongs to a study of T cells in Graves' hyperthyroidism and ophthalmopathy. Turning to the study itself: Peripheral blood was taken when the disease was first diagnosed, before any treatment began.

It was RNA transcripts that yielded the amplified TCR beta CDR3 regions. First-round RT-PCR targeting the TCR CDR3 was performed with the HTBI primer set. MiXCR was run by TCRdb on the multiplex PCR reads, yielding one entry per CDR3 protein. The sample includes 750,000 to 900,000 distinct CDR3 sequences, over 35% of them seen just once. Per the germline V gene, CDR1 is SGHAT and CDR2 is FQNNGV. The CDR3 runs to 15 residues. Trimming removed 6 bases at V and 6 bases at J, with 21 bases between. Findings of the study overall: Researchers found most expanded thyroid clonotypes above 0.001 in blood as well. Prediction of ophthalmopathy progression came a median approximately 7 months pre-onset.

The material sequenced was blood. The TCR originated in a man aged 18 to 29 with Graves' hyperthyroidism. This chain links TRBV11-2 with TRBJ2-7; tentative D call: TRBD1 (7 bases). The chain's CDR3 is CASSRQGTSAGEQYF. The CDR3 nucleotides are TGTGCCAGCAGTCGACAGGGTACATCAGCGGGCGAGCAGTACTTC.